The 10 T cell receptor beta chains listed next were all sequenced from one sample in a study of shared clonotypes between healthy human individuals. The naive CD8 population came from CD45RO-negative cells selected for CCR7, without terminally differentiated effector memory CD45RA+ cells. The method was immunoSEQ multiplex PCR; TCRdb's version includes in-frame clones alone and lacks a portion of them. The sample lists about 1,800,000 clones; approximately 94% were seen once. The sample taken for sequencing was naive CD8+ T cells sorted from blood. The receptors here all came from a man between 18 and 35 years old in good health.

This rearrangement joins TRBV21-1 to TRBJ2-7; the D call TRBD1 from the table was never checked on the DNA. TRBV21-1 is an annotated pseudogene. The CDR3 is 17 residues long. CDR3 region: CASSKYPGGNCAYEQYF. The CDR3 region has the DNA TGTGCCAGCAGCAAATATCCAGGGGGGAATTGCGCCTACGAGCAGTACTTC.

The chain is built from TRBV29-1 and TRBJ1-1, with TRBD1 as a possible D gene (5 bases). Germline CDR1 and CDR2: SQVTM and ANQGSEA. The CDR3 runs to 12 residues. Trimming removed 8 bases from V and 1 base from J, with 11 bases in between. CDR3 protein: CSIRTGNTEAFF. Here the CDR3 DNA reads TGCAGCATTAGAACAGGGAACACTGAAGCTTTCTTT.

The chain is built from TRBV27 and TRBJ2-7, with 10 bases matching TRBD2. Per germline, CDR1 MNHEY and CDR2 SMNVEV (reference sequence). This CDR3 is 14 amino acids long. The V gene end was trimmed by 6 bases and the J gene end by 7 bases; junction bases not matched to a gene: 9. The CDR3 DNA reads TGTGCCAGCAGCCGAGCGGGAGGGCCGGGGGAGCAGTACTTC. This gives the protein CASSRAGGPGEQYF.

On this clone: The identical CDR3 is also encoded by other nucleotide sequences in the sample. The V and J genes are TRBV6-5 and TRBJ2-7; D is possibly TRBD2 (6 bases). This CDR3 is built from 13 residues. Between the trimmed V and J ends, which lost 2 bases and 2 bases, there was a span of 7 bases. The germline gives CDR1 MNHEY, CDR2 SVGAGI. CDR3 sequence (DNA): TGTGCCAGCAGTTACGGGAGGACCTACGAGCAGTACTTC. Amino acids: CASSYGRTYEQYF.

This chain uses TRBV6-5 with TRBJ1-6; 8 bases fit TRBD1. CDR1 is MNHEY and CDR2 is SVGAGI in the germline V gene. V shed 2 bases and J 4 bases; nucleotides not matched to a gene: 4. The CDR3 has 16 residues. The DNA of the CDR3 is TGTGCCAGCAGTTACGGGACAGGAGGATATAATTCACCCCTCCACTTT. Amino acid sequence: CASSYGTGGYNSPLHF.

The chain is built from TRBV5-6 and TRBJ1-3, with a weak D call TRBD1 (6 bases). This CDR3 is 14 amino acids long. Germline assignment: CDR1 SGHDT and CDR2 YYEEEE. The germline V and J ends were trimmed by 4 bases and 2 bases, with 10 bases remaining between them. CDR3 region: CASSRPGAGNTIYF. The DNA of the CDR3 is TGTGCCAGCAGCCGGCCAGGGGCTGGAAACACCATATATTTT.

The V call is TRBV10-1, the J call TRBJ2-7, with 10 bases identical to TRBD1. Per the germline V gene, CDR1 is WNHNN and CDR2 is SYGVQD (reference sequence). CDR3 length: 14 residues. Trimming cost V 2 bases and J 5 bases; bases outside gene matches: 3. CDR3 loop: CASSEGTGDHEQYF. CDR3 nucleotides: TGCGCCAGCAGTGAGGGGACAGGGGACCACGAGCAGTACTTC.

Comment on this clone: Other nucleotide sequences in the sample specify the same CDR3. This rearrangement joins TRBV7-9 to TRBJ1-1; D call uncertain. The germline V gene has CDR1 SEHNR and CDR2 FQNEAQ (reference sequence). V shed 1 base and J shed 4 bases, with 4 bases lying between them. The length of the CDR3 is 12 residues. CDR3 DNA: TGTGCCAGCAGCTTAGGGATCACTGAAGCTTTCTTT. This gives the protein CASSLGITEAFF.

With respect to this clone: The same CDR3 also results from other DNA sequences found in this sample. This sequence joins TRBV4-1 and TRBJ1-5; 7 bases are a match to TRBD1. The CDR3 sequence is 15 residues long. Germline CDR1 and CDR2: MGHRA and YSYEKL. V dropped 3 bases and J dropped 3; count of bases not matched to a gene: 5. CDR3 in amino acids: CASSQDRSYNQPQHF. The CDR3 region has the DNA TGCGCCAGCAGCCAGGACAGGAGTTACAATCAGCCCCAGCATTTT.

The chain joins TRBV21-1 to TRBJ1-2; TRBD1 is the table's D call, not checked against the DNA. TRBV21-1 corresponds to a pseudogene. CDR3 length equals 16 residues. CDR3 in amino acids: CASTSTTGRINYGYTF. Here the CDR3 DNA reads TGTGCCAGCACCAGTACGACAGGACGGATTAACTATGGCTACACCTTC.